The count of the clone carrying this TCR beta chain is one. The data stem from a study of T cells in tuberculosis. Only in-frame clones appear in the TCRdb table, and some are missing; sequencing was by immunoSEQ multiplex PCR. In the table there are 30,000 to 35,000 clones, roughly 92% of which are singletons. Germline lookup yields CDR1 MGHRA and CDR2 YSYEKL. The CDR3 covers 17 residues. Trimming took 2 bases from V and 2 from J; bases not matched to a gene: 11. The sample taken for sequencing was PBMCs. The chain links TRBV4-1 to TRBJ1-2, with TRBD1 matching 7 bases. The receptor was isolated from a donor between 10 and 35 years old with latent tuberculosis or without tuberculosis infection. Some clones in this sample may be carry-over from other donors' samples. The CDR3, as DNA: TGCGCCAGCAGCCAAAACATTGGACAGGCGGGCAACTATGGCTACACCTTC. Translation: CASSQNIGQAGNYGYTF.